Below are 4 T cell receptor beta chains sequenced from a single sample in a study of identical twins. TCRdb reprocessed the 5' RACE reads with MiXCR, giving one entry per CDR3 protein. The repertoire holds about 1.7 million distinct CDR3 sequences, with about 30% as singletons. Sequences were obtained from cord blood. These receptors all stem from a newborn girl in good health.

The table lists this clonotype with a few counts. This chain joins TRBV30 and TRBJ1-2; D unclear. Between the trimmed V and J ends, which lost 3 bases and 0 bases, there was a span of 8 bases. The CDR3 runs 13 residues. CDR1 is GTSNPN and CDR2 is SVGIG in the germline V gene (reference sequence). CDR3 protein: CAWRPTTNYGYTF. The CDR3 region has the DNA TGTGCCTGGAGGCCCACCACTAACTATGGCTACACCTTC.

CDR3 protein: CASSRLTSGVTGELFF. Here the CDR3 DNA reads TGTGCCAGCAGCCGGCTGACCAGCGGAGTTACCGGGGAGCTGTTTTTT. The rearrangement joins TRBV3-1 to TRBJ2-2, with D tentatively TRBD2 (5 bases). The germline gives CDR1 LGHDT, CDR2 YNNKEL (reference sequence). V lost 4 bases to trimming and J lost 5 bases, with 17 bases between them. There are 16 residues in the CDR3. Full variable domain (missing parts from reference TRBV3-1 and TRBJ2-2): DTAVSQTPKYLVTQMGNDKSIKCEQNLGHDTMYWYKQDSKKFLKIMFSYNNKELIINETVPNRFSPKSPDKAHLNLHINSLELGDSAVYFCASSRLTSGVTGELFFGEGSRLTVL.

This clonotype was seen only a few times. The chain has TRBV18 and TRBJ1-1; unclear D gene. V lost 2 bases and J 4 bases, leaving 8 bases between the germline ends. Germline V gene data show CDR1 as KGHSH and CDR2 as LQKENI. This CDR3 has 13 amino acids. The CDR3 DNA follows: TGTGCCAGCTCACCAGGGTTTGGCACTGAAGCTTTCTTT. Translation gives CASSPGFGTEAFF.

The gene calls are TRBV20-1 and TRBJ2-7; 8 bases match TRBD2. Losses at the gene ends were 3 bases for V and 3 bases for J; bases not matched to a gene: 4. The CDR3 has 13 amino acids. CDR1 DFQATT and CDR2 SNEGSKA come from the germline V gene (reference sequence). The CDR3 coding sequence is TGCAGTGCTAGTCCAGCGGGAGTCTACGAGCAGTACTTC. Its translation is CSASPAGVYEQYF.